This TCR beta chain was retrieved from a study of shared T cell receptors in the human thymus. The CDR3 spans 16 residues. From germline, CDR1 is SEHNR and CDR2 FQNEAQ (reference sequence). The germline V and J ends were trimmed by 4 bases and 1 base, with 14 bases remaining between them. Sequenced by immunoSEQ multiplex PCR; TCRdb stores in-frame clones only, minus some. The sample records hundreds of thousands of clones, roughly 90% being singletons. A further study also used this sample, focusing on human thymus T cells. This second study notes: Donation came from healthy Finnish infants having corrective surgery for congenital heart defects. Surgeons resected thymus tissue during corrective heart surgery. Gene usage for V and J segments appeared biased in thymic and blood repertoires.

The sequenced sample was thymocytes. This receptor was obtained from a boy in the first two years of life with a congenital heart defect. V is TRBV7-9 and J is TRBJ1-5; possibly TRBD1 for D (5 bases). CDR3 coding DNA: TGTGCCAGCAGCTGCACCAGGGTCCAAAGCAATCAGCCCCAGCATTTT. This translates into CASSCTRVQSNQPQHF.